Presented here are 8 T cell receptor beta chains from one specimen sequenced in a study of T-cell reconstitution after alpha-beta-depleted transplantation in children. TCRbeta library preparation incorporated unique molecular identifiers. TCRdb recomputed calls from the PCR reads with MiXCR, one row per CDR3 protein. The profile covers 250,000 to 400,000 distinct CDR3 sequences, with 23% appearing a single time and approximately 11% taken by the ten largest. Sequences were derived from PBMCs, mostly from graft donor cells, sampled 180 days after TCRalphabeta/CD19-depleted stem cell transplant. These receptor sequences come from a male patient aged 5 to 17 who had a stem cell transplant for acute lymphoblastic leukemia, so the T cells may come from the graft donor.

Only a few counts were recorded for this clonotype. The V call is TRBV29-1, the J call TRBJ2-7, with 7 bases identical to TRBD1. The CDR3 has 13 amino acids. V lost 6 bases and J lost 2; bases outside the gene matches: 7. The germline CDR1 and CDR2 sequences are SQVTM and ANQGSEA. CDR3 sequence: CSVMTGPTYEQYF. CDR3 DNA: TGCAGCGTCATGACAGGGCCCACCTACGAGCAGTACTTC.

The chain joins TRBV5-1 to TRBJ2-7; 7 bases fit TRBD2. Per germline, CDR1 SGHRS and CDR2 YFSETQ. This CDR3 has 12 amino acids. V was clipped by 1 base and J by 5 bases; unmatched bases: 0. The CDR3 bases are TGCGCCAGCAGCTTGACTAGCGACGAGCAGTACTTC. This translates into CASSLTSDEQYF.

This clonotype was seen a handful of times. This chain joins TRBV5-1 and TRBJ2-7; no firm D call. Germline V lookup: CDR1 SGHRS, CDR2 YFSETQ. This CDR3 contains 13 residues. V lost 2 bases, J lost 2 bases, and 8 bases lay in between. CDR3 in DNA: TGCGCCAGCAGCTTCTTTCCTACCTACGAGCAGTACTTC. It specifies CASSFFPTYEQYF.

In this sample, this clonotype turned up a few times. The rearrangement joins TRBV29-1 to TRBJ1-2; D gene uncertain. Between the trimmed V and J ends, which lost 0 bases and 8 bases, there was a span of 19 bases. CDR1 is SQVTM and CDR2 is ANQGSEA in the germline V gene. The CDR3 is 15 amino acids. This CDR3 is CSVEDYGLPLGGYTF. Here the CDR3 DNA reads TGCAGCGTTGAAGATTATGGGCTTCCGCTTGGGGGCTACACCTTC.

V usage is TRBV4-2 and J usage is TRBJ2-7; 7 bases map to TRBD2. The length of the CDR3 is 15 residues. Germline V gene data show CDR1 as LGHNA and CDR2 as YNFKEQ. With V trimmed by 1 base and J by 2 bases, 5 bases remained unmatched. CDR3 loop: CASSQVSSGPYEQYF. In DNA, the CDR3 is TGTGCCAGCAGCCAAGTGTCTAGCGGACCCTACGAGCAGTACTTC.

The genes are TRBV10-3 and TRBJ2-2; D remains unclear. V was pared by 3 bases and J by 6 bases, with 8 bases between. CDR1 is ENHRY and CDR2 is SYGVKD in the germline V gene. The CDR3 extends over 13 amino acids. The CDR3 region is CAISDRMPGELFF. The CDR3 bases are TGTGCCATCAGTGATAGGATGCCCGGGGAGCTGTTTTTT.

V and J are TRBV7-2 and TRBJ2-5; either TRBD1 or TRBD2 may supply D (6 bases each). The V gene's germline CDR1 is SGHTA and CDR2 FQGNSA. V was cut by 8 bases and J by 5 bases, with 21 bases left in between. CDR3 length equals 15 residues. For the CDR3, the DNA is TGTGCCAGCTCCCTCATCGGGGGCGCCGGGGAGACCCAGTACTTC. This sequence encodes CASSLIGGAGETQYF. Using reference TRBV7-2 and TRBJ2-5 for the parts outside the CDR3, the full variable domain is GAGVSQSPSNKVTEKGKDVELRCDPISGHTALYWYRQSLGQGLEFLIYFQGNSAPDKSGLPSDRFSAERTGGSVSTLTIQRTQQEDSAVYLCASSLIGGAGETQYFGPGTRLLVL.

This clonotype was counted between two and nine times. This chain uses TRBV15 with TRBJ2-7; tentatively, D is TRBD1 (5 bases). Germline V lookup: CDR1 LNHNV, CDR2 YYDKDF (reference sequence). V shed 0 bases and J shed 2 bases, with 20 bases lying between them. This CDR3 comprises 18 residues. The CDR3 here is CATSRERKTGRKPYEQYF. CDR3 sequence (DNA): TGTGCCACCAGCAGAGAGAGGAAAACAGGCCGGAAACCCTACGAGCAGTACTTC. Looking up the rest from reference TRBV15 and TRBJ2-7 gives the full variable domain: DAMVIQNPRYQVTQFGKPVTLSCSQTLNHNVMYWYQQKSSQAPKLLFHYYDKDFNNEADTPDNFQSRRPNTSFCFLDIRSPGLGDTAMYLCATSRERKTGRKPYEQYFGPGTRLTVT.